Presented here are 20 T cell receptor beta chains from one specimen sequenced in a study of T cell responses to AZD1222 COVID-19 vaccine. The protocol was immunoSEQ multiplex PCR, while the TCRdb copy is restricted to in-frame clones and leaves out a portion. The table records some 160,000 clones, under 95% of them present only once. Sample: peripheral blood, taken on day 0 of AZD1222 vaccination. The receptor set was obtained from an adult in good health.

The genes are TRBV11-2 and TRBJ1-2; the D gene is possibly TRBD1 (6 bases). Germline CDR1 reads SGHAT; CDR2 reads FQNNGV. The V end was cut by 6 bases, the J end by 5 bases, with 10 bases between. The CDR3 sequence is 12 residues long. CDR3 amino acids: CASRHRDYGYTF. CDR3 sequence (DNA): TGTGCCAGCAGACACAGGGATTATGGCTACACCTTC.

The chain is built from TRBV5-1 and TRBJ1-4; the match to TRBD1 covers 8 bases. The CDR3 totals 17 residues. Germline CDR1 SGHRS, CDR2 YFSETQ. Trimming at V came to 0 bases and at J to 0 bases, leaving 4 bases not matched to a gene. The CDR3, as DNA: TGCGCCAGCAGCTTGGGACAGGGGCTCGCAACTAATGAAAAACTGTTTTTT. It codes for CASSLGQGLATNEKLFF. Full variable domain (remainder filled in from reference TRBV5-1 and TRBJ1-4): KAGVTQTPRYLIKTRGQQVTLSCSPISGHRSVSWYQQTPGQGLQFLFEYFSETQRNKGNFPGRFSGRQFSNSRSEMNVSTLELGDSALYLCASSLGQGLATNEKLFFGSGTQLSVL.

The chain uses TRBV24-1 and TRBJ2-5, with 11 bases that match TRBD1. With 6 bases clipped from V and 5 bases from J, the junction kept 13 bases outside the gene matches. The CDR3 covers 17 residues. The germline V gene has CDR1 KGHDR and CDR2 SFDVKD. The CDR3 protein is CATSSPTDRGLRETQYF. CDR3 DNA: TGTGCCACCAGTTCCCCTACGGACAGGGGGCTTCGGGAGACCCAGTACTTC.

J is TRBJ1-1 and V is TRBV29-1; D ambiguous. Trimming pared 6 bases from V and 2 bases from J, leaving 10 bases between. Germline CDR1 SQVTM, CDR2 ANQGSEA. The CDR3 spans 12 residues. CDR3 bases: TGCAGCGTCCAGACCTCTAACACTGAAGCTTTCTTT. This gives the protein CSVQTSNTEAFF.

The J gene is TRBJ2-7, the V gene TRBV28, with 9 bases lining up with TRBD2. Germline values: CDR1 MDHEN, CDR2 SYDVKM. The length of the CDR3 is 15 residues. V lost 5 bases and J lost 9; bases outside the gene matches: 14. The CDR3 nucleotides are TGTGCCAGCAGTCCCTGGGGGCGGGAGGGGACCGGGCAGTACTTC. Its translation is CASSPWGREGTGQYF.

This clone appeared a single time. The chain recombines TRBV28 with TRBJ2-5, with 13 bases fitting TRBD2. The trim removed 7 bases at V and 1 base at J, leaving 3 bases unmatched. This CDR3 spans 15 amino acids. Germline V CDR1 and CDR2: MDHEN, SYDVKM. The CDR3 DNA sequence: TGTGCCAGCACCGGGACTAGCGGGATCCAAGAGACCCAGTACTTC. Amino acids: CASTGTSGIQETQYF.

This chain connects TRBV29-1 to TRBJ2-7; the D is unclear. The CDR3 covers 13 residues. V lost 3 bases and J lost 3, with 12 bases in between. Germline CDR1 SQVTM, CDR2 ANQGSEA. The CDR3 bases are TGCAGCGTTGAGATAGAGAACGGCTACGAGCAGTACTTC. This encodes CSVEIENGYEQYF.

The chain combines TRBV23-1 with TRBJ2-5, with unresolved D. TRBV23-1 is recorded as an ORF, its role being uncertain. This CDR3 comprises 14 residues. With 6 bases removed from V and 1 base from J, the gap between germline ends came to 12 bases. Written as DNA, the CDR3 is TGCGCCAGCAGCTACGGTTGTCCCCAAGAGACCCAGTACTTC. Translating it yields CASSYGCPQETQYF.

This rearrangement joins TRBV11-3 to TRBJ1-1; D is undetermined. The CDR3 runs 13 residues. Trimming took 0 bases from V and 2 from J, leaving 4 bases between them. Germline-derived CDR1 and CDR2 are SGHNT and YENEEA. The CDR3, as DNA: TGTGCCAGCAGCTTAGACAGCAACACTGAAGCTTTCTTT. Protein product: CASSLDSNTEAFF.

This rearrangement joins TRBV10-3 to TRBJ1-3; D unresolved. Trimming stripped 0 bases from V and 4 bases from J, with 13 bases between. Germline V CDR1 and CDR2: ENHRY, SYGVKD. The CDR3 sequence is 16 residues long. The CDR3 sequence is CAISESISGPGNTIYF. Written as DNA, the CDR3 is TGTGCCATCAGTGAGTCCATTTCGGGTCCCGGAAACACCATATATTTT.

The chain combines TRBV12-5 with TRBJ1-3; 10 nucleotides line up with TRBD1. V dropped 10 bases and J dropped 6; count of bases not matched to a gene: 6. In germline, CDR1 is LGHNT, CDR2 FRNRAP. The CDR3 is 13 residues long. The CDR3 sequence: CATTGTGVNTIYF. The CDR3 bases are TGTGCTACTACCGGGACAGGGGTAAACACCATATATTTT.

The CDR3 DNA follows: TGCGCCAGCAGCTATATGAGCTCATGGCTAGCGGACACCGGGGAGCTGTTTTTT. Amino acids: CASSYMSSWLADTGELFF. The rearrangement joins TRBV5-1 to TRBJ2-2; 7 bases fit TRBD2. This CDR3 is 18 amino acids long. With V trimmed by 3 bases and J by 3 bases, 14 bases remained unmatched. Germline CDR1 SGHRS, CDR2 YFSETQ. The variable domain in full, completed from reference TRBV5-1 and TRBJ2-2, reads KAGVTQTPRYLIKTRGQQVTLSCSPISGHRSVSWYQQTPGQGLQFLFEYFSETQRNKGNFPGRFSGRQFSNSRSEMNVSTLELGDSALYLCASSYMSSWLADTGELFFGEGSRLTVL.

The chain recombines TRBV28 with TRBJ1-1, with D tentatively TRBD1 (5 bases). Trimming left V 1 base short and J 5 bases short, with 8 bases between. The CDR3 loop spans 13 amino acids. Germline values: CDR1 MDHEN, CDR2 SYDVKM. CDR3: CASSLSGWTEAFF. The DNA of the CDR3 is TGTGCCAGCAGTTTATCAGGGTGGACTGAAGCTTTCTTT.

This sequence joins TRBV7-2 and TRBJ2-7; the D is unclear. Looked up from germline, CDR1 is SGHTA and CDR2 is FQGNSA. The CDR3 is 14 residues long. Trimming removed 1 base from V and 4 bases from J, with 11 bases in between. CDR3 nucleotides: TGTGCCAGCAGCTTAGAGGCGCGGTTTTACGAGCAGTACTTC. It translates to CASSLEARFYEQYF.

The V gene is TRBV2, the J gene TRBJ1-1, with a tentative D call TRBD1 (5 bases). In germline, CDR1 is SNHLY, CDR2 FYNNEI. CDR3 length: 13 residues. V lost 4 bases and J 1 base, leaving 7 bases between the germline ends. CDR3 coding DNA: TGTGCCAGCAGTGCAGACAGGAACACTGAAGCTTTCTTT. Translation: CASSADRNTEAFF.

The gene calls are TRBV5-5 and TRBJ2-5, with no clear D. This CDR3 contains 12 residues. Trimming shortened V by 4 bases and J by 0 bases, and 4 bases separated the two germline ends. Per the germline V gene, CDR1 is SGHKS and CDR2 is YYEKEE (reference sequence). CDR3 bases: TGTGCCAGCAGCACGTACCAAGAGACCCAGTACTTC. As protein: CASSTYQETQYF. The variable domain in full, completed from reference TRBV5-5 and TRBJ2-5, reads DAGVTQSPTHLIKTRGQQVTLRCSPISGHKSVSWYQQVLGQGPQFIFQYYEKEERGRGNFPDRFSARQFPNYSSELNVNALLLGDSALYLCASSTYQETQYFGPGTRLLVL.

This clone was detected a few times. The V call is TRBV10-3, the J call TRBJ1-5; maybe TRBD1 (6 bases). There are 14 residues in the CDR3. Germline assignment: CDR1 ENHRY and CDR2 SYGVKD. V gave up 9 bases and J gave up 6 bases, with 18 bases separating them. This CDR3 is CAISPTLGGQPQHF. The DNA for the CDR3 is TGTGCCATAAGCCCCACGTTAGGGGGTCAGCCCCAGCATTTT.

The J gene is TRBJ2-1, the V gene TRBV13, with 9 nucleotides matching TRBD1. Germline V gives CDR1 PRHDT, CDR2 FYEKMQ (reference sequence). This CDR3 has 17 amino acids. V dropped 3 bases and J dropped 5; count of bases not matched to a gene: 11. CDR3 in DNA: TGTGCCAGCAGCTTGGAGGGGGACAGGGCTCGGGACAATGAGCAGTTCTTC. Its protein product is CASSLEGDRARDNEQFF.

This chain uses TRBV6-6 with TRBJ1-4; D gene unclear. Germline loops: CDR1 MNHNY, CDR2 SVGAGI (reference sequence). The CDR3 sequence is 16 residues long. The V end lost 6 bases, the J end lost 0 bases, and 14 bases lay between the germline ends. The CDR3 nucleotides read TGTGCCAGCAGCGGAGTGACGCTTGCAACTAATGAAAAACTGTTTTTT. Encoded protein: CASSGVTLATNEKLFF.

The gene calls are TRBV28 and TRBJ2-7; tentative D call: TRBD2 (5 bases). The CDR3 is 14 amino acids. V was shortened by 3 bases and J by 4 bases, with 13 bases between the two germline ends. The V gene's germline CDR1 is MDHEN and CDR2 SYDVKM. In DNA, the CDR3 is TGTGCCAGCAGTTTCGCGGACTCGACTTACGAGCAGTACTTC. Translating gives CASSFADSTYEQYF. Combining the CDR3 with reference TRBV28 and TRBJ2-7 gives the whole variable domain DVKVTQSSRYLVKRTGEKVFLECVQDMDHENMFWYRQDPGLGLRLIYFSYDVKMKEKGDIPEGYSVSREKKERFSLILESASTNQTSMYLCASSFADSTYEQYFGPGTRLTVT.